Presented here are 4 T cell receptor beta chains from one specimen sequenced in a study of T cells in Graves' hyperthyroidism and ophthalmopathy (dated by TCRdb to about 2019). The protocol used for the library was multiplex PCR. Sequenced on an Illumina HiSeq 2000. Amplification of TCR beta CDR3 regions was carried out from RNA transcripts. For the first round of RT-PCR on the TCR CDR3, the HTBI primer set was used together with the Qiagen OneStep RT-PCR kit. Using fastp at Q25 and MiXCR, TCRdb reprocessed the public reads and kept productive beta chains. Every distinct CDR3 protein forms one entry, paired with its most common genes and DNA. This sample has roughly 660,000 distinct CDR3 sequences in its table, and around 16% of those were observed once. Clones ranked in the top ten supply 15% to 18% of the sample. Specimen: blood. These receptors were obtained from a man over 45 with Graves' hyperthyroidism.

This clonotype was recorded many times. The chain couples TRBV5-1 to TRBJ2-5; possible D gene TRBD2, 6 bases. This CDR3 comprises 14 residues. Trimming left V 1 base short and J 2 bases short, with 9 bases between. Germline-derived CDR1 and CDR2 are SGHRS and YFSETQ. The CDR3, as DNA: TGCGCCAGCAGCTTGCGCGGGGAACAAGAGACCCAGTACTTC. As protein: CASSLRGEQETQYF.

This clonotype was picked up many times. The rearrangement links TRBV9 to TRBJ2-3; weak D call: TRBD2 (6 bases). Looked up from germline, CDR1 is SGDLS and CDR2 is YYNGEE. V was pared by 0 bases and J by 3 bases, with 14 bases between. The CDR3 length is 16 residues. CDR3 sequence: CASSVEIGDSTDTQYF. CDR3 sequence (DNA): TGTGCCAGCAGCGTAGAAATTGGGGACTCTACAGATACGCAGTATTTT.

This clonotype was counted ten times or more. The chain is built from TRBV7-9 and TRBJ2-5; TRBD2 is a possible D gene (6 bases). The ends were cut back, 4 bases at V and 4 bases at J, with 16 bases in the middle. The germline gives CDR1 SEHNR, CDR2 FQNEAQ (reference sequence). The length of the CDR3 is 15 residues. The CDR3 protein is CASSSLFGGGETQYF. Here the CDR3 DNA reads TGTGCCAGCAGCTCCCTCTTTGGGGGAGGAGAGACCCAGTACTTC.

This clonotype was picked up a small number of times. The V gene is TRBV30, the J gene TRBJ2-7; 9 nucleotides align to TRBD1. CDR1 GTSNPN and CDR2 SVGIG come from the germline V gene (reference sequence). Trimming removed 3 bases from V and 3 bases from J; junction bases left unmatched: 9. The CDR3 runs 15 residues. The CDR3 protein is CAWRARQGEIYEQYF. In nucleotides, the CDR3 is TGTGCCTGGAGAGCAAGACAGGGGGAGATCTACGAGCAGTACTTC.